The 14 T cell receptor beta chains below were found in one sample sequenced in a study of cytomegalovirus exposure and HLA in healthy donors. In the PCR, 60 Vbeta and 13 Jbeta primers were used. This table comes from immunoSEQ multiplex PCR, and its TCRdb copy is limited to in-frame clones, with some not included. The table has 90,000 to 130,000 clones, about 70% seen once. The sample comprised PBMCs. The source is a man aged 30 to 39 in good health and CMV-seropositive.

CDR3 protein: CASRPTEGNTEAFF. The CDR3 DNA follows: TGTGCCAGCAGACCTACCGAGGGGAACACTGAAGCTTTCTTT. The chain is built from TRBV27 and TRBJ1-1; D remains unclear. Between the trimmed V and J ends, which lost 6 bases and 1 base, there was a span of 12 bases. Germline-derived CDR1 and CDR2 are MNHEY and SMNVEV (reference sequence). This CDR3 is built from 14 residues.

The V call is TRBV29-1, the J call TRBJ2-3; 12 bases line up with TRBD1. Germline-derived CDR1 and CDR2 are SQVTM and ANQGSEA. V dropped 5 bases and J dropped 6; count of bases not matched to a gene: 3. The CDR3 is 13 residues long. CDR3 loop: CSVPGQGADTQYF. The CDR3 DNA is TGCAGCGTTCCGGGACAGGGGGCGGATACGCAGTATTTT.

J is TRBJ1-2 and V is TRBV7-8; D remains unclear. The length of the CDR3 is 15 residues. Looked up from germline, CDR1 is SGHVS and CDR2 is FQNEAQ. V lost 1 base and J 0 bases, leaving 9 bases between the germline ends. Written as DNA, the CDR3 is TGTGCCAGCAGCTTAGGGAGGACCTCTAACTATGGCTACACCTTC. Residues: CASSLGRTSNYGYTF.

CDR3 protein: CASSPGHETPYTEAFF. In DNA form, the CDR3 reads TGTGCCAGCAGCCCCGGCCACGAGACACCCTACACTGAAGCTTTCTTT. This sequence joins TRBV7-6 and TRBJ1-1; D remains ambiguous. Germline loops: CDR1 SGHVS, CDR2 FNYEAQ. The CDR3 covers 16 residues. Trimming took 5 bases from V and 3 from J, leaving 19 bases between them. Using reference TRBV7-6 and TRBJ1-1 for the parts outside the CDR3, the full variable domain is GAGVSQSPRYKVTKRGQDVALRCDPISGHVSLYWYRQALGQGPEFLTYFNYEAQQDKSGLPNDRFSAERPEGSISTLTIQRTEQRDSAMYRCASSPGHETPYTEAFFGQGTRLTVV.

This clone was observed a single time. The J gene is TRBJ1-2, the V gene TRBV7-2, with D maybe TRBD1 (6 bases). Per germline, CDR1 SGHTA and CDR2 FQGNSA. CDR3 length: 12 amino acids. V lost 2 bases, J lost 6 bases, and 7 bases lay in between. The CDR3 coding sequence is TGTGCCAGCAGCTTATCAGGGGATGGCTACACCTTC. Protein product: CASSLSGDGYTF.

The gene calls are TRBV5-6 and TRBJ2-7; no firm D call. V lost 0 bases, J lost 0 bases, and 7 bases lay in between. This CDR3 comprises 14 residues. The V gene's germline CDR1 is SGHDT and CDR2 YYEEEE. The DNA for the CDR3 is TGTGCCAGCAGCTTGGCCGGTAACTCCTACGAGCAGTACTTC. It translates to CASSLAGNSYEQYF.

The chain combines TRBV7-9 with TRBJ2-1, with 12 bases aligning to TRBD2. The V gene end was trimmed by 3 bases and the J gene end by 2 bases; junction bases not matched to a gene: 2. Germline CDR1 is SEHNR and CDR2 is FQNEAQ (reference sequence). There are 16 residues in the CDR3. CDR3 protein: CASSFSSGGAYNEQFF. Written as DNA, the CDR3 is TGTGCCAGCAGCTTCTCTAGCGGGGGGGCCTACAATGAGCAGTTCTTC. The full variable domain, completed using reference TRBV7-9 and TRBJ2-1, is DTGVSQNPRHKITKRGQNVTFRCDPISEHNRLYWYRQTLGQGPEFLTYFQNEAQLEKSRLLSDRFSAERPKGSFSTLEIQRTEQGDSAMYLCASSFSSGGAYNEQFFGPGTRLTVL.

The rearrangement links TRBV5-5 to TRBJ1-2; D call uncertain. Trimming pared 1 base from V and 4 bases from J, leaving 5 bases between. CDR3 length: 12 amino acids. Germline loops: CDR1 SGHKS, CDR2 YYEKEE (reference sequence). CDR3 coding DNA: TGTGCCAGCAGCTTGAACGGCTATGGCTACACCTTC. Protein product: CASSLNGYGYTF.

This chain links TRBV5-6 with TRBJ2-7; TRBD2 might be the D (5 bases). Germline CDR1 SGHDT, CDR2 YYEEEE. V was cut by 3 bases and J by 2 bases, with 12 bases left in between. The CDR3 extends over 14 amino acids. CDR3 DNA sequence: TGTGCCAGCAGCTCTACGGACTTTACCTACGAGCAGTACTTC. Protein sequence: CASSSTDFTYEQYF.

The V call is TRBV7-8, the J call TRBJ2-2, with a tentative D call TRBD2 (5 bases). CDR1 and CDR2 from the germline V gene are SGHVS and FQNEAQ. CDR3 length: 15 amino acids. V lost 6 bases and J lost 7, with 18 bases in between. CDR3 coding DNA: TGTGCCAGCAGTCACAGCGGAGTTGTCGTCGGGGAGCTGTTTTTT. Translated: CASSHSGVVVGELFF.

The rearrangement links TRBV6-1 to TRBJ2-3, with 10 bases identical to TRBD2. The CDR3 has 17 residues. Germline CDR1 is MNHNS and CDR2 is SASEGT. V gave up 4 bases and J gave up 0 bases; unmatched junction bases: 7. The CDR3 bases are TGTGCCAGCAGTGCCCTAGGGACTAGCGTAAGCACAGATACGCAGTATTTT. Its protein is CASSALGTSVSTDTQYF.

The V gene is TRBV7-2, the J gene TRBJ1-6, with D tentatively TRBD1 (6 bases). V was cut by 0 bases and J by 7 bases, with 16 bases left in between. Germline CDR1 reads SGHTA; CDR2 reads FQGNSA. The CDR3 has 17 amino acids. The CDR3 nucleotides are TGTGCCAGCAGCTTAGCCTTGGGGCAGGGGAACAATTCACCCCTCCACTTT. It encodes CASSLALGQGNNSPLHF.

The chain uses TRBV19 and TRBJ1-6; perhaps TRBD1 as D (5 bases). This CDR3 spans 16 amino acids. Trimming pared 4 bases from V and 7 bases from J, leaving 17 bases between. From germline, CDR1 is LNHDA and CDR2 SQIVND (reference sequence). The CDR3 DNA follows: TGTGCCAGTAGTAAAGCTGGCGAGTGGGGCAATTCACCCCTCCACTTT. This gives the protein CASSKAGEWGNSPLHF.

The chain is built from TRBV6-5 and TRBJ1-1, with D possibly matching TRBD1 (6 bases). Trimming cost V 1 base and J 0 bases, with 12 bases left between them. Germline V gives CDR1 MNHEY, CDR2 SVGAGI. The length of the CDR3 is 16 residues. The CDR3, as DNA: TGTGCCAGCAGTTACTTGCCACAGGGCTTGAACACTGAAGCTTTCTTT. The encoded protein is CASSYLPQGLNTEAFF.